The sample holds a few counts of the clone carrying this T cell receptor beta chain. The sample belongs to a study of blood T cell repertoires in COVID-19. The CDR3 length is 15 residues. Trimming cost V 4 bases and J 8 bases; bases outside gene matches: 13. The germline CDR1 and CDR2 sequences are SGHDN and FVKESK. Those enrolled, adults aged 18 to 89 years, came from around 24 US areas. In the authors' workflow: Estimation of nucleated cell counts relied on the amplification of reference gene primers. TCRdb's table, derived via immunoSEQ multiplex PCR, lists solely in-frame clones and lacks some. That table furnishes V, J and clone size, whereas the DNA furnished D and trimming. Among about 190,000 clones listed, more than 75% were seen once.

The TCR comes from a woman aged 50 to 60 who had recovered from COVID-19. This chain links TRBV14 with TRBJ1-2, with 7 bases fitting TRBD1. The sequenced material came from PBMCs or T cells enriched from blood (not recorded which). The CDR3 loop reads CASSPGGPGGVGYTF. CDR3 bases: TGTGCCAGCAGCCCAGGAGGGCCAGGGGGTGTGGGCTACACCTTC.